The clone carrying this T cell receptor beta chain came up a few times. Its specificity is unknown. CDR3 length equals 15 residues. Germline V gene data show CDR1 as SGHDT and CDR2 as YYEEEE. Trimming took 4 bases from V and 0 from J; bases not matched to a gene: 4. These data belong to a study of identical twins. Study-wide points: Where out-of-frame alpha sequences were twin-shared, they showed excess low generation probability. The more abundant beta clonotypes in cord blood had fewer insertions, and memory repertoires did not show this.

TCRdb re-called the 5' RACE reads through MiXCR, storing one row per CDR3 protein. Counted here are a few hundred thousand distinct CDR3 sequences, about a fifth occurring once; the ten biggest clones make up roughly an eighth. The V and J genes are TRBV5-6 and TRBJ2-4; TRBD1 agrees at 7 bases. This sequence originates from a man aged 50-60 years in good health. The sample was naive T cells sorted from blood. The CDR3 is CASSEGTVAKNIQYF. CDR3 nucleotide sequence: TGTGCCAGCAGCGAGGGGACAGTAGCCAAAAACATTCAGTACTTC.